This T cell receptor (beta chain) appears in the sequencing data of a study of shared clonotypes between healthy human individuals. Study outcomes and limitations: What limited the represented genetic and exposure-history diversity was the small number of donors.

The V and J ends lost 2 bases and 0 bases respectively, with 11 bases between them. This CDR3 comprises 15 residues. Germline V gene data show CDR1 as LNHDA and CDR2 as SQIVND (reference sequence). Of note for this clone: Its antigen is not identified. Distinct nucleotide sequences in the sample also encode this CDR3.

Sequencing was performed with immunoSEQ multiplex PCR; in TCRdb, only in-frame clones are kept and a portion is missing. The repertoire holds 2 million to 2.5 million clones, about nine tenths seen once, with 0.37% in the top ten. The TCR originated in a man aged 18 to 29 in good health. Some clones in this sample may be carry-over from other donors' samples. Material for sequencing was naive CD4+ T cells from PBMCs. Documented subset: CD45RA+ positively selected. J is TRBJ2-7 and V is TRBV19, with TRBD1 as a possible D gene (6 bases). In DNA form, the CDR3 reads TGTGCCAGTAGTATAAGTAGGGGGAGCTCCTACGAGCAGTACTTC. This encodes CASSISRGSSYEQYF.